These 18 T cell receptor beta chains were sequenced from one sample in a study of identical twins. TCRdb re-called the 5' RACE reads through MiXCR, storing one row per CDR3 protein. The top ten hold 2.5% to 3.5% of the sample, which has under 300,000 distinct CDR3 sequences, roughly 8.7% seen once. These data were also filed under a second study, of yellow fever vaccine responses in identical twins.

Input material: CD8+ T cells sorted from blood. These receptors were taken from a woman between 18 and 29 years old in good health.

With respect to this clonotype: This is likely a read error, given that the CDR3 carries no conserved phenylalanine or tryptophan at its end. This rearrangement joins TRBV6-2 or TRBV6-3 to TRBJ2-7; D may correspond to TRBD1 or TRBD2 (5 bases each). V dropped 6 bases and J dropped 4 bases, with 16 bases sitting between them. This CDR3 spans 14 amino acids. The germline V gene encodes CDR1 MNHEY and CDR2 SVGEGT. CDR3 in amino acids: CASSDAGREYEQYL. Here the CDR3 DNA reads TGTGCCAGCAGCGATGCGGGCAGGGAGTACGAGCAGTACCTC.

The CDR3 sequence is CSARGTNTEAFF. The CDR3 DNA reads as TGCAGTGCCAGGGGGACCAACACTGAAGCTTTCTTT. The chain carries TRBV20-1 and TRBJ1-1, with TRBD1 matching 7 bases. Trimming removed 6 bases from V and 2 bases from J; junction bases left unmatched: 3. The CDR3 has 12 residues. Looked up from germline, CDR1 is DFQATT and CDR2 is SNEGSKA (reference sequence).

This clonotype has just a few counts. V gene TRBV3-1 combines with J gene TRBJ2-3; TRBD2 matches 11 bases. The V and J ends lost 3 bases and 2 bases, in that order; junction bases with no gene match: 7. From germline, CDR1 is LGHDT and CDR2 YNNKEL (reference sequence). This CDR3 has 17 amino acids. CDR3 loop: CASSHLAGGLDTDTQYF. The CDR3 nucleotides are TGTGCCAGCAGCCACTTAGCGGGGGGGCTTGACACAGATACGCAGTATTTT.

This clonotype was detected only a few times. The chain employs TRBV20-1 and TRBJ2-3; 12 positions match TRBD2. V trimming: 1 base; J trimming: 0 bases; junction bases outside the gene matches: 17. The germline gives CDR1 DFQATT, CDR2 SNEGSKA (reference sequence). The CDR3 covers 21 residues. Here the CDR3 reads CSARVPYGLAGGHGSTDTQYF. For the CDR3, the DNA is TGCAGTGCTAGAGTTCCGTATGGGCTAGCGGGGGGGCATGGGAGCACAGATACGCAGTATTTT.

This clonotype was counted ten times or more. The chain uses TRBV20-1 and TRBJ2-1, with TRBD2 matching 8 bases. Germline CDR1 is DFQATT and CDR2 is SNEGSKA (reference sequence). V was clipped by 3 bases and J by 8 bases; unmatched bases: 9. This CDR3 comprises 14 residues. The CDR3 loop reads CSASVPSGRDEQFF. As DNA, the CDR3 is TGCAGTGCTAGTGTCCCCAGCGGGAGAGATGAGCAGTTCTTC.

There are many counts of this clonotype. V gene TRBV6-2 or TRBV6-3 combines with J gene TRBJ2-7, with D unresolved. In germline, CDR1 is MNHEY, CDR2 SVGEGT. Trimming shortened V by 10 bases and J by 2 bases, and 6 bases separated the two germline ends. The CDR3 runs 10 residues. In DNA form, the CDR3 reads TGTGCCACAAGGACCTACGAGCAGTACTTC. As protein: CATRTYEQYF.

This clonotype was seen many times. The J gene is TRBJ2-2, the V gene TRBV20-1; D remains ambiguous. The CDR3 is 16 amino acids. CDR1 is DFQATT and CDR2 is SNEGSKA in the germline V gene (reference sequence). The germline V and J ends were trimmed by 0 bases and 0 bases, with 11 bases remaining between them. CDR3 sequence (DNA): TGCAGTGCTAGAGACACCACTGTGGCGAACACCGGGGAGCTGTTTTTT. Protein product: CSARDTTVANTGELFF.

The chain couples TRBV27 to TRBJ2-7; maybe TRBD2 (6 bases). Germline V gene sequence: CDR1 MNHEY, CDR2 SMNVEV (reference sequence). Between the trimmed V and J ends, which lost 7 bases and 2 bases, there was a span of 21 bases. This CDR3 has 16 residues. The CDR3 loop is CASTSLTQGGPYEQYF. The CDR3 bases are TGTGCCAGCACTAGCCTCACTCAGGGAGGCCCCTACGAGCAGTACTTC.

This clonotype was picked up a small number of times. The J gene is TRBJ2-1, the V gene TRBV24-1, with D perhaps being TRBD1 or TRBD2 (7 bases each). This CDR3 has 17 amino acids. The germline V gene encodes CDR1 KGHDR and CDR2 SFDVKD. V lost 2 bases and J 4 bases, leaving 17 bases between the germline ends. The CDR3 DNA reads TGTGCCACCAGTGATTCTTCAGGGGGGGTACTTTACAATGAGCAGTTCTTC. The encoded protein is CATSDSSGGVLYNEQFF.

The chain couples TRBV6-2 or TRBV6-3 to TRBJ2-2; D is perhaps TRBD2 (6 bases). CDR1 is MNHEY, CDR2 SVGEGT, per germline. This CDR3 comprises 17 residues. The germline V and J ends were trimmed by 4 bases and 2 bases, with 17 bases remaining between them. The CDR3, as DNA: TGTGCCAGCAGTTTACCGGGACGGACTATTAACACCGGGGAGCTGTTTTTT. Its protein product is CASSLPGRTINTGELFF.

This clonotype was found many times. The CDR3 DNA reads as TGCAGTGCTAGAGGCGAGGACAGTTTAGTAGATGGCTACACCTTC. It is translated as CSARGEDSLVDGYTF. V usage is TRBV20-1 and J usage is TRBJ1-2; weak D call: TRBD1 (6 bases). Trimming shortened V by 1 base and J by 6 bases, and 18 bases separated the two germline ends. CDR3 size: 15 residues. Germline lookup yields CDR1 DFQATT and CDR2 SNEGSKA (reference sequence).

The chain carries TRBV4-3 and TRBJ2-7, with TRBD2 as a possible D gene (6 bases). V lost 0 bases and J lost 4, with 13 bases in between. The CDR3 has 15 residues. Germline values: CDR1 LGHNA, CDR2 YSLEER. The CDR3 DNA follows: TGCGCCAGCAGCCAAGATGACGGGACTTCTTACGAGCAGTACTTC. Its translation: CASSQDDGTSYEQYF.

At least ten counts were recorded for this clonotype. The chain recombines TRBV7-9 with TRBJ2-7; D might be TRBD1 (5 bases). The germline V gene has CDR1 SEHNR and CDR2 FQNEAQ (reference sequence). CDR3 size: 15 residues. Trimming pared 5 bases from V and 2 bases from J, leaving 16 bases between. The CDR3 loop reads CASSNALQVAYEQYF. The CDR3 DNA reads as TGTGCCAGCAGCAACGCATTACAGGTTGCCTACGAGCAGTACTTC. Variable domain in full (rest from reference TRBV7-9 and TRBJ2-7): DTGVSQNPRHKITKRGQNVTFRCDPISEHNRLYWYRQTLGQGPEFLTYFQNEAQLEKSRLLSDRFSAERPKGSFSTLEIQRTEQGDSAMYLCASSNALQVAYEQYFGPGTRLTVT.

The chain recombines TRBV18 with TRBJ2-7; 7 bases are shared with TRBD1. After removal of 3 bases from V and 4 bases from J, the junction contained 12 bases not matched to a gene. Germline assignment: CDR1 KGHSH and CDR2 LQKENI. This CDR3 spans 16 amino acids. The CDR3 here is CASSPTDRFNLYEQYF. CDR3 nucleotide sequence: TGTGCCAGCTCACCTACGGACAGGTTTAACTTATACGAGCAGTACTTC.

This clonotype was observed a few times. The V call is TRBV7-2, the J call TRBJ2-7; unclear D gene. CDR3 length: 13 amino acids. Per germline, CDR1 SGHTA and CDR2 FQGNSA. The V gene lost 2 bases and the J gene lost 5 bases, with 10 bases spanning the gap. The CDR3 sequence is CASSLYSGNEQYF. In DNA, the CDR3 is TGTGCCAGCAGCTTATATAGTGGTAACGAGCAGTACTTC.

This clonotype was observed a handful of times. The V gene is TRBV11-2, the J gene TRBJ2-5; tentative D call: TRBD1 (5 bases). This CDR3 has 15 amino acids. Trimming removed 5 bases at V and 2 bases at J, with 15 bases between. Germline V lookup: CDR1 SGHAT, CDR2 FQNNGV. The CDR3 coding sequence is TGTGCCAGCAGCCCACCTTGGACACTTCAAGAGACCCAGTACTTC. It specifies CASSPPWTLQETQYF.

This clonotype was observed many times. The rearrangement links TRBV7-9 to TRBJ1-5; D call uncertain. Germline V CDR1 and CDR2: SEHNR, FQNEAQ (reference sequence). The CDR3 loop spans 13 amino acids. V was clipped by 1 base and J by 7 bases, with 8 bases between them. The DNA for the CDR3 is TGTGCCAGCAGCTTAGGGTTAGGGCAGCCCCAGCATTTT. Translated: CASSLGLGQPQHF. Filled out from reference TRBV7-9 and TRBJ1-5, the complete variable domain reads DTGVSQNPRHKITKRGQNVTFRCDPISEHNRLYWYRQTLGQGPEFLTYFQNEAQLEKSRLLSDRFSAERPKGSFSTLEIQRTEQGDSAMYLCASSLGLGQPQHFGDGTRLSIL.

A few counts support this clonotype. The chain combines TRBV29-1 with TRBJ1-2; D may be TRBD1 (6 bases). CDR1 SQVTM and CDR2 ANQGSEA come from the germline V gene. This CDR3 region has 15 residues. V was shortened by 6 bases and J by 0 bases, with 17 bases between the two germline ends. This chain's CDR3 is CSVEGGASANYGYTF. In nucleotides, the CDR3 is TGCAGCGTGGAGGGGGGGGCCAGTGCTAACTATGGCTACACCTTC.